This TCR beta chain appears in the sequencing data of a study of identical twins. All donors were healthy, and all were Caucasian. With 4 bases removed from V and 7 bases from J, the gap between germline ends came to 16 bases. CDR3 size: 14 residues. Germline V gives CDR1 SGHDN, CDR2 FVKESK. TCRdb redid the calling of the 5' RACE reads with MiXCR, one entry per CDR3 protein. Among approximately 620,000 distinct CDR3 sequences listed, 8.6% were seen once. Findings of the study overall: Analyses of zero insertions could, in part, be confounded by invariant MAIT and iNKT cells.

Of note for this clonotype: Its antigen is currently unknown.

This sample was shared with a second study, whose subject was yellow fever vaccine responses in identical twins.

The sequenced sample consisted of PBMCs. The rearrangement uses TRBV14 and TRBJ1-2, with unresolved D. The origin of this receptor is a woman between 18 and 30 years old in good health. CDR3 DNA sequence: TGTGCCAGCAGCCGCGGACGGCCCTGGAGTGGCTACACCTTC. Translating gives CASSRGRPWSGYTF.